The 13 T cell receptor beta chains below come from one sample, sequenced in a study of cytomegalovirus exposure and HLA in healthy donors. The PCR ran on 60 Vbeta and 13 Jbeta primers. Only in-frame clones appear in the TCRdb table, and some are missing; sequencing was by immunoSEQ multiplex PCR. The sample lists some 150,000 clones; roughly 71% were seen once. Sequencing input: PBMCs. The source is a middle-aged woman in good health and CMV-seronegative.

This clone has only one observation. The rearrangement links TRBV28 to TRBJ1-2; weak D call: TRBD1 (5 bases). CDR1 and CDR2 (germline): MDHEN, SYDVKM. This CDR3 has 15 residues. V lost 5 bases and J 1 base, leaving 14 bases between the germline ends. The CDR3: CASSTPGLGNYGYTF. DNA of the CDR3: TGTGCCAGCAGTACTCCGGGACTCGGTAACTATGGCTACACCTTC.

The rearrangement uses TRBV5-1 and TRBJ2-7; 12 nucleotides agree with TRBD2. The CDR3 is 17 amino acids. The V segment lost 0 bases and the J segment 3 bases; nucleotides outside the gene matches: 7. Per the germline V gene, CDR1 is SGHRS and CDR2 is YFSETQ. The CDR3 coding sequence is TGCGCCAGCAGCTTGGAAGGACTAGCGGGACCCCACTACGAGCAGTACTTC. It codes for CASSLEGLAGPHYEQYF.

The chain combines TRBV5-1 with TRBJ1-3; no definite D call. V was pared by 4 bases and J by 0 bases, with 11 bases between. This CDR3 comprises 15 residues. CDR1 and CDR2 (germline): SGHRS, YFSETQ. The CDR3 loop is CASSLGDNSGNTIYF. Here the CDR3 DNA reads TGCGCCAGCAGCCTAGGAGATAACTCTGGAAACACCATATATTTT.

The rearrangement links TRBV7-9 to TRBJ2-7; D might be TRBD1 (6 bases). The germline V and J ends were trimmed by 4 bases and 3 bases, with 10 bases remaining between them. CDR1 SEHNR and CDR2 FQNEAQ come from the germline V gene (reference sequence). The CDR3 extends over 13 amino acids. The CDR3, as DNA: TGTGCCAGCAGCTCTGAGGACAGCTACGAGCAGTACTTC. This codes for CASSSEDSYEQYF.

This sequence joins TRBV7-2 and TRBJ1-6; D possibly corresponds to TRBD1 (5 bases). The CDR3 spans 16 residues. V lost 5 bases and J lost 11, with 22 bases in between. Per the germline V gene, CDR1 is SGHTA and CDR2 is FQGNSA. CDR3 in DNA: TGTGCCAGCAGCGTCGGGCTTAGGGGCCTTATTACACCCCTCCACTTT. Translation: CASSVGLRGLITPLHF.

This chain connects TRBV28 to TRBJ1-2; 8 bases line up with TRBD1. The CDR3 is made up of 12 amino acids. Germline assignment: CDR1 MDHEN and CDR2 SYDVKM. Trimming removed 6 bases from V and 8 bases from J; junction bases left unmatched: 5. CDR3 DNA: TGTGCCAGCAGAGGACAGGGAGAAGGCTACACCTTC. It is translated as CASRGQGEGYTF.

The rearrangement uses TRBV6-5 and TRBJ1-1; D is perhaps TRBD1 (5 bases). Germline V gives CDR1 MNHEY, CDR2 SVGAGI. Trimming cost V 4 bases and J 5 bases, with 14 bases left between them. This CDR3 contains 14 residues. The CDR3 loop is CASSWEGFSTEAFF. The CDR3, as DNA: TGTGCCAGCAGTTGGGAGGGGTTCTCGACTGAAGCTTTCTTT.

Worth noting for this clone: The same CDR3 arises from other DNA sequences in this sample as well. The genes are TRBV27 and TRBJ1-1, with 7 bases fitting TRBD1. J gave up 2 bases and V 2 bases, and 5 bases lay outside the gene matches. CDR1 and CDR2 (germline): MNHEY, SMNVEV (reference sequence). This CDR3 has 15 amino acids. CDR3 residues: CASSLGTERNTEAFF. The CDR3 bases are TGTGCCAGCAGTTTAGGGACAGAGAGAAACACTGAAGCTTTCTTT.

V is TRBV6-5 and J is TRBJ1-6; perhaps TRBD1 as D (5 bases). The CDR3 totals 15 residues. V shed 7 bases and J shed 4 bases, with 14 bases lying between them. CDR1 is MNHEY, CDR2 SVGAGI, per germline. This CDR3 is CASTQGKGYNSPLHF. For the CDR3, the DNA is TGTGCCAGCACCCAGGGAAAGGGGTATAATTCACCCCTCCACTTT.

The chain couples TRBV28 to TRBJ1-1; D gene uncertain. CDR3 length equals 15 residues. V was shortened by 8 bases and J by 0 bases, with 16 bases between the two germline ends. The germline CDR1 and CDR2 sequences are MDHEN and SYDVKM. The chain's CDR3 is CASRQKSGLNTEAFF. The CDR3 DNA is TGTGCCAGCCGCCAAAAGTCGGGATTGAACACTGAAGCTTTCTTT.

This sequence joins TRBV18 and TRBJ2-2; 9 bases fit TRBD2. The CDR3 covers 16 residues. With 4 bases clipped from V and 1 base from J, the junction kept 4 bases outside the gene matches. Germline values: CDR1 KGHSH, CDR2 LQKENI. CDR3: CASSLRLAVNTGELFF. The CDR3 DNA reads as TGTGCCAGCTCACTGAGACTAGCGGTGAACACCGGGGAGCTGTTTTTT.

The rearrangement uses TRBV4-1 and TRBJ1-1; D remains ambiguous. With 4 bases removed from V and 1 base from J, the gap between germline ends came to 13 bases. CDR3 length: 15 residues. The V gene's germline CDR1 is MGHRA and CDR2 YSYEKL. Written as DNA, the CDR3 is TGCGCCAGCAGCCCGTCGGACTGGAGGAACACTGAAGCTTTCTTT. This translates into CASSPSDWRNTEAFF.

This clone turned up a few times. J is TRBJ2-4 and V is TRBV7-2; 7 positions agree with TRBD2. Trimming took 4 bases from V and 5 from J; bases not matched to a gene: 8. CDR1 is SGHTA and CDR2 is FQGNSA in the germline V gene. This CDR3 comprises 15 residues. CDR3 residues: CASSSRVGGENIQYF. CDR3 in DNA: TGTGCCAGCAGCTCGAGGGTGGGGGGGGAAAACATTCAGTACTTC.